Shown below are 2 T cell receptor beta chains from a single sample sequenced in a study of blood T cell repertoires in COVID-19 (dated by TCRdb to about 2020). Library prep was done by the immunoSEQ multiplex PCR assay. Drawn from immuneACCESS, this table holds only the in-frame rearrangements with V and J called that TCRdb kept. Clones are partly lost; checked studies trace under half to an unresolved V gene and leave the rest unexplained. This sample is represented by roughly 80,000 clones; over 70% of them were singletons. The biggest ten clones account for approximately 12% of the sample. Sequencing was carried out using peripheral blood. The receptors were gathered from an elderly man with acute or convalescent COVID-19.

A single count supports this clone. The rearrangement links TRBV6-5 to TRBJ2-5, with TRBD1 identical over 11 bases. Germline assignment: CDR1 MNHEY and CDR2 SVGAGI. V was pared by 0 bases and J by 8 bases, with 8 bases of the junction left unmatched. This CDR3 is built from 16 residues. CDR3 coding DNA: TGTGCCAGCAGTTACTCCGGGACAGGGGGGTTCGGTACCCAGTACTTC. It encodes CASSYSGTGGFGTQYF.

This clone has more than one count but fewer than ten. The J gene is TRBJ1-1, the V gene TRBV7-9, with 10 bases identical to TRBD1. CDR3 length: 15 residues. The V gene's germline CDR1 is SEHNR and CDR2 FQNEAQ (reference sequence). V shed 1 base, J shed 6 bases, and the junction held 5 bases outside the gene matches. CDR3 DNA sequence: TGTGCCAGCAGCTTAGAGACAGGGGGCTTCGCTGAAGCTTTCTTT. This sequence encodes CASSLETGGFAEAFF.